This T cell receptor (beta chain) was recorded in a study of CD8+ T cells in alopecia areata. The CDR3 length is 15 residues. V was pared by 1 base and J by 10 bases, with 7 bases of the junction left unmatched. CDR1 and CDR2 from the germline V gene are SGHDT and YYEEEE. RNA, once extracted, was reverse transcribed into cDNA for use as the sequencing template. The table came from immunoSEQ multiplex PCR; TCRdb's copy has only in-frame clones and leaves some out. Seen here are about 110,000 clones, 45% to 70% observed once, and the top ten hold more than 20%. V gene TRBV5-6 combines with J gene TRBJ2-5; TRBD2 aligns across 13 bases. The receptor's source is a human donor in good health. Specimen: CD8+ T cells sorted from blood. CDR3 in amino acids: CASSLRTSGGLLQYF. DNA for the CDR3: TGTGCCAGCAGCTTGAGGACTAGCGGGGGTTTACTCCAGTACTTC.